These 22 T cell receptor beta chains share one sample of origin, sequenced in a study of identical twins. TCRdb recomputed calls from the 5' RACE reads with MiXCR, one row per CDR3 protein. The repertoire consists of 650,000 to 750,000 distinct CDR3 sequences, with approximately 22% occurring once and the leading ten covering roughly 4.3%. The same sample was also used in a study of T cells expressing NK-cell markers.

The sequencing sample was made of PBMCs. These receptors were collected from a woman younger than 35 in good health.

This clonotype was seen only a few times. The rearrangement joins TRBV12-3 or TRBV12-4 to TRBJ2-1; 8 bases are a match to TRBD2. V shed 6 bases, J shed 6 bases, and the junction held 4 bases outside the gene matches. This CDR3 spans 13 amino acids. CDR3 nucleotide sequence: TGTGCCAGCAGAGCGGGAGCCCCCAATGAGCAGTTCTTC. As protein: CASRAGAPNEQFF.

This clonotype was found many times. The gene calls are TRBV6-2 or TRBV6-3 and TRBJ2-4; a possible D gene is TRBD2 (5 bases). CDR1 MNHEY and CDR2 SVGEGT come from the germline V gene. The CDR3 extends over 14 amino acids. With 2 bases removed from V and 0 bases from J, the gap between germline ends came to 5 bases. The CDR3 DNA sequence: TGTGCCAGCAGTTACGGACTAGCCAAAAACATTCAGTACTTC. Protein product: CASSYGLAKNIQYF.

The chain links TRBV15 to TRBJ2-5; 13 positions match TRBD2. V lost 5 bases, J lost 1 base, and 13 bases stayed unmatched. The germline V gene encodes CDR1 LNHNV and CDR2 YYDKDF (reference sequence). The CDR3 sequence is 19 residues long. The CDR3 DNA follows: TGTGCCACCAGCCTCCAAACATGGACTAGCGGGAGAGGCCAAGAGACCCAGTACTTC. This codes for CATSLQTWTSGRGQETQYF.

This clonotype appeared many times. This rearrangement joins TRBV20-1 to TRBJ2-2, with D unclear. Germline lookup yields CDR1 DFQATT and CDR2 SNEGSKA (reference sequence). V was cut by 3 bases and J by 1 base, with 9 bases left in between. The CDR3 consists of 14 residues. In DNA, the CDR3 is TGCAGTGCTAGGGTTGAAGGGAACACCGGGGAGCTGTTTTTT. It yields the protein CSARVEGNTGELFF.

This clonotype has a handful of counts. The chain uses TRBV21-1 and TRBJ2-5; TRBD2 is the table's D call and was not checked against the DNA. TRBV21-1 is shown as a pseudogene. The CDR3 contains 17 residues. CDR3 in amino acids: CASRVSSGSKREETQYF. The DNA of the CDR3 is TGTGCCAGCAGGGTCAGTAGCGGGAGTAAGAGGGAAGAGACCCAGTACTTC.

This clonotype was recorded at least ten times. The junction does not match germline at one end; this may be a read error. This chain connects TRBV5-1 to TRBJ2-1; 10 bases line up with TRBD2. Germline V gene data show CDR1 as SGHRS and CDR2 as YFSETQ. CDR3 size: 15 residues. The CDR3 spells CASSLGLAGVNEQFF. The CDR3 region has the DNA TGTGCCAGCAGCTTAGGCCTAGCGGGAGTCAATGAGCAGTTCTTC. Full variable domain (missing parts from reference TRBV5-1 and TRBJ2-1): KAGVTQTPRYLIKTRGQQVTLSCSPISGHRSVSWYQQTPGQGLQFLFEYFSETQRNKGNFPGRFSGRQFSNSRSEMNVSTLELGDSALYLCASSLGLAGVNEQFFGPGTRLTVL.

This clonotype has ten or more counts. The chain employs TRBV3-1 and TRBJ2-1; D gene unclear. Germline CDR1 LGHDT, CDR2 YNNKEL (reference sequence). The length of the CDR3 is 14 residues. V gave up 4 bases and J gave up 6 bases, with 13 bases separating them. The CDR3 region is CASSLGSTLNEQFF. CDR3 sequence (DNA): TGTGCCAGCAGCCTCGGTAGCACACTCAATGAGCAGTTCTTC.

This clonotype turned up a few times. The gene calls are TRBV2 and TRBJ2-7; possibly TRBD1 or TRBD2 for D (5 bases each). Per the germline V gene, CDR1 is SNHLY and CDR2 is FYNNEI. V shed 5 bases and J shed 3 bases, with 14 bases lying between them. The CDR3 length is 14 residues. This CDR3 reads CASSFRDGNYEQYF. The CDR3 coding sequence is TGTGCCAGCAGTTTTCGGGACGGGAACTACGAGCAGTACTTC. Complete variable domain (other parts from reference TRBV2 and TRBJ2-7): EPEVTQTPSHQVTQMGQEVILRCVPISNHLYFYWYRQILGQKVEFLVSFYNNEISEKSEIFDDQFSVERPDGSNFTLKIRSTKLEDSAMYFCASSFRDGNYEQYFGPGTRLTVT.

V usage is TRBV29-1 and J usage is TRBJ2-5, with D hard to call. The ends were cut back, 5 bases at V and 4 bases at J, with 20 bases in the middle. The V gene's germline CDR1 is SQVTM and CDR2 ANQGSEA. CDR3 length equals 15 residues. CDR3 region: CSVRSAILSGETQYF. DNA for the CDR3: TGCAGCGTTCGGTCGGCGATCCTCTCGGGAGAGACCCAGTACTTC.

V and J are TRBV29-1 and TRBJ2-2, with D perhaps being TRBD1 or TRBD2 (5 bases each). The V gene lost 5 bases and the J gene lost 6 bases, with 10 bases spanning the gap. The V gene's germline CDR1 is SQVTM and CDR2 ANQGSEA. The CDR3 is 12 amino acids. CDR3 coding DNA: TGCAGCGTTCCGGGGCTTCCCGGGGAGCTGTTTTTT. Translation gives CSVPGLPGELFF.

The rearrangement joins TRBV12-3 or TRBV12-4 to TRBJ1-1; a possible D gene is TRBD1 (6 bases). CDR3 length equals 13 residues. The ends were cut back, 6 bases at V and 4 bases at J, with 12 bases in the middle. The CDR3, as DNA: TGTGCCAGCAGCCTTGACAGGTTCACTGAAGCTTTCTTT. Its translation: CASSLDRFTEAFF.

J is TRBJ2-7 and V is TRBV7-2, with D perhaps matching TRBD1 or TRBD2 (5 bases each). V was trimmed by 5 bases and J by 5 bases, leaving 19 bases between them. This CDR3 region has 15 residues. Germline CDR1 and CDR2: SGHTA and FQGNSA. CDR3 region: CASSPEGRRGNEQYF. As DNA, the CDR3 is TGTGCCAGCAGCCCCGAGGGACGTCGGGGAAACGAGCAGTACTTC.

CDR3 amino acids: CAISESKGSGNQPQHF. CDR3 in DNA: TGTGCCATCAGTGAGTCAAAGGGATCCGGCAATCAGCCCCAGCATTTT. The chain couples TRBV10-3 to TRBJ1-5; no definite D call. There are 16 residues in the CDR3. CDR1 is ENHRY and CDR2 is SYGVKD in the germline V gene. The V gene lost 0 bases and the J gene lost 2 bases, with 11 bases spanning the gap.

This clonotype was seen a few times. The chain uses TRBV18 and TRBJ2-3; 8 nucleotides align to TRBD1. The CDR3 contains 17 residues. Germline loops: CDR1 KGHSH, CDR2 LQKENI. J gave up 3 bases and V 0 bases, and 8 bases lay outside the gene matches. The CDR3 spells CASSPPGQGFVTDTQYF. The CDR3 nucleotides are TGTGCCAGCTCACCACCCGGACAGGGCTTTGTGACAGATACGCAGTATTTT.

V is TRBV7-9 and J is TRBJ1-1, with D possibly matching TRBD1 (6 bases). This CDR3 is 15 amino acids long. V was shortened by 1 base and J by 5 bases, with 14 bases between the two germline ends. Germline CDR1 is SEHNR and CDR2 is FQNEAQ (reference sequence). The CDR3 DNA is TGTGCCAGCAGCTTAGTACAGGGATTTGAGACTGAAGCTTTCTTT. It specifies CASSLVQGFETEAFF.

This clonotype has at least ten counts. This chain connects TRBV29-1 to TRBJ1-1; a weak D match, TRBD1 (5 bases). The CDR3 has 12 amino acids. Trimming took 7 bases from V and 0 from J, leaving 9 bases between them. The germline gives CDR1 SQVTM, CDR2 ANQGSEA. The CDR3 DNA is TGCAGCGGGGACGTCATGAACACTGAAGCTTTCTTT. Residues: CSGDVMNTEAFF.

As for this clonotype: One end of the junction varies from germline; a read error may be responsible. The rearrangement uses TRBV12-3 or TRBV12-4 and TRBJ1-1; 9 bases fit TRBD1. This CDR3 spans 15 amino acids. This chain's CDR3 is CASSAGQGRNTEAFF. CDR3 coding DNA: TGCGCCAGCAGCGCTGGACAGGGGAGAAACACTGAAGCTTTCTTT.

CDR3 amino acids: CASTLPAGSAYNEQFF. For the CDR3, the DNA is TGTGCCAGCACTCTTCCGGCTGGATCTGCGTACAATGAGCAGTTCTTC. The chain couples TRBV7-8 to TRBJ2-1; no definite D call. CDR3 size: 16 residues. With 7 bases removed from V and 4 bases from J, the gap between germline ends came to 20 bases. The germline V gene has CDR1 SGHVS and CDR2 FQNEAQ.

This clonotype was detected ten times or more. The chain carries TRBV6-4 and TRBJ2-1, with 11 bases that match TRBD2. Trimming cost V 0 bases and J 10 bases; bases outside gene matches: 5. Germline CDR1 MRHNA, CDR2 SNTAGT. CDR3 length: 15 amino acids. CDR3 sequence (DNA): TGTGCCAGCAGTGACTCTAGCGGGGGGGCAGGGGAGCAGTTCTTC. It codes for CASSDSSGGAGEQFF.

The genes are TRBV7-2 and TRBJ2-7; D is perhaps TRBD1 (6 bases). The CDR3 is made up of 11 amino acids. Trimming removed 4 bases from V and 7 bases from J, with 8 bases in between. Germline CDR1 is SGHTA and CDR2 is FQGNSA. CDR3 nucleotides: TGTGCCAGCAGCTCAGGGGAGGAGCAGTACTTC. It yields the protein CASSSGEEQYF.

In this sample, this clonotype turned up once. The chain uses TRBV20-1 and TRBJ2-1, with TRBD2 matching 10 bases. Germline CDR1 DFQATT, CDR2 SNEGSKA (reference sequence). The CDR3 loop spans 16 amino acids. Trimming at V came to 1 base and at J to 0 bases, leaving 3 bases not matched to a gene. The CDR3 loop is CSARAASGSSYNEQFF. Written as DNA, the CDR3 is TGCAGTGCTAGAGCCGCTAGCGGGAGCTCCTACAATGAGCAGTTCTTC.

The table lists this clonotype with many counts. V usage is TRBV6-1 and J usage is TRBJ1-5; TRBD1 might be the D (6 bases). This CDR3 region has 13 residues. Trimming took 7 bases from V and 4 from J, leaving 11 bases between them. CDR1 is MNHNS and CDR2 is SASEGT in the germline V gene. The CDR3 protein is CASKQGHNQPQHF. Written as DNA, the CDR3 is TGTGCCAGCAAGCAGGGGCATAATCAGCCCCAGCATTTT.